This is a list of T cell receptor beta chains from one sample in a study of T cell responses to AZD1222 COVID-19 vaccine. Generated by immunoSEQ multiplex PCR, the TCRdb table keeps only in-frame clones and is missing some. The sample has about 60,000 clones; less than 90% are singletons. This material consisted of peripheral blood, taken on day 0 of AZD1222 vaccination. These receptors originate from an adult in good health. CDR3s include the opening cysteine and the closing phenylalanine or tryptophan. A D gene is named only where the DNA matches it firmly. A row's size may be missing; if present it is once, few, many or a size class.

D gene,V gene,J gene,clone size,CDR3 protein,CDR3 DNA
TRBD1,TRBV19,TRBJ2-7,.,CASSTTQGYEQYF,TGTGCCAGTAGTACTACACAGGGGTACGAGCAGTACTTC
TRBD1,TRBV28,TRBJ1-2,.,CASSTTGGERSGYTF,TGTGCCAGCAGCACGACAGGGGGTGAACGGAGTGGCTACACCTTC
.,TRBV20-1,TRBJ2-7,.,CSANDFYEQYF,TGCAGTGCTAATGACTTCTACGAGCAGTACTTC
.,TRBV7-2,TRBJ1-2,.,CASSSQGLDYGYTF,TGTGCCAGCAGCTCCCAGGGGTTGGACTATGGCTACACCTTC
.,TRBV30,TRBJ1-2,medium-sized,CAWSVGANYGYTF,TGTGCCTGGAGTGTCGGGGCCAACTATGGCTACACCTTC
.,TRBV18,TRBJ1-4,once,CASSPLEGIEKLFF,TGTGCCAGCTCACCACTCGAGGGGATAGAAAAACTGTTTTTT
TRBD2,TRBV4-3,TRBJ2-7,.,CASSQLAGPSYEQYF,TGCGCCAGCAGCCAACTAGCGGGGCCTTCCTACGAGCAGTACTTC
.,TRBV5-1,TRBJ2-2,.,CASSFRQNTGELFF,TGCGCCAGCAGCTTTCGACAGAACACCGGGGAGCTGTTTTTT
.,TRBV12-5,TRBJ2-7,.,CASGSPREQYF,TGTGCTAGTGGTTCCCCGCGGGAGCAGTACTTC
.,TRBV2,TRBJ1-5,.,CASARAGDQNQPQHF,TGTGCCAGCGCACGGGCAGGGGATCAGAATCAGCCCCAGCATTTT
.,TRBV5-1,TRBJ1-6,.,CASSFYAYNSPLHF,TGCGCCAGCAGCTTCTATGCCTATAATTCACCCCTCCACTTT
.,TRBV19,TRBJ1-5,.,CASSSSGYSNQPQHF,TGTGCCAGTAGTAGCTCAGGGTATAGCAATCAGCCCCAGCATTTT
TRBD1,TRBV5-8,TRBJ1-5,.,CASIPTPGTGGFGNQPQHF,TGTGCCAGCATCCCTACCCCCGGGACAGGGGGCTTCGGCAATCAGCCCCAGCATTTT
.,TRBV19,TRBJ1-1,.,CASNLEGLGTEAFF,TGTGCCAGTAATCTCGAGGGTTTGGGCACTGAAGCTTTCTTT
.,TRBV7-6,TRBJ2-7,.,CASSAGPNYEQYF,TGTGCCAGCAGTGCAGGGCCGAACTACGAGCAGTACTTC
.,TRBV10-1,TRBJ2-5,.,CASSESAANQETQYF,TGCGCCAGCAGTGAGAGCGCGGCAAACCAAGAGACCCAGTACTTC
.,TRBV4-2,TRBJ1-5,.,CASSSTTISNQPQHF,TGTGCCAGCAGCTCCACGACAATTAGCAATCAGCCCCAGCATTTT
TRBD2,TRBV3-1/TRBV3-2,TRBJ2-3,.,CASSQDLPRGGNTDTQYF,TGTGCCAGCAGCCAAGATCTCCCGCGGGGGGGGAACACAGATACGCAGTATTTT
.,TRBV13,TRBJ1-3,.,CASSLPPAGARGNTIYF,TGTGCCAGCAGCCTCCCCCCAGCCGGGGCGCGTGGAAACACCATATATTTT
.,TRBV2,TRBJ2-3,.,CASTKHRDSNKGIGDTQYF,TGTGCCAGCACCAAACACCGGGACTCAAACAAGGGGATTGGGGATACGCAGTATTTT
TRBD1,TRBV7-7,TRBJ2-1,.,CASSIAGGTDDNEQFF,TGTGCCAGCAGCATCGCAGGGGGCACGGACGACAATGAGCAGTTCTTC
TRBD2,TRBV2,TRBJ2-7,.,CASLRAGTSGVYEQYF,TGTGCCAGCCTACGAGCCGGGACTAGCGGGGTTTACGAGCAGTACTTC
.,TRBV5-6,TRBJ2-1,.,CASSHVWRGFTYNEQFF,TGTGCCAGCAGCCACGTTTGGCGGGGATTCACCTACAATGAGCAGTTCTTC
.,TRBV6-1,TRBJ1-1,.,CASSEDGWTEAFF,TGTGCCAGCAGTGAGGATGGTTGGACTGAAGCTTTCTTT
TRBD1,TRBV2,TRBJ1-4,.,CASKAGRDRVNEKLFF,TGTGCCAGCAAGGCGGGCCGGGACAGGGTTAATGAAAAACTGTTTTTT
.,TRBV7-2,TRBJ2-7,.,CASSIRGGGTYEQYF,TGTGCCAGCAGCATCAGGGGAGGGGGGACCTACGAGCAGTACTTC
.,TRBV4-3,TRBJ2-7,.,CASSQDGRLYEQYF,TGCGCCAGCAGCCAAGACGGGCGGCTATACGAGCAGTACTTC
.,TRBV4-3,TRBJ1-2,.,CASSQDRAYGYTF,TGCGCCAGCAGCCAAGACCGGGCCTATGGCTACACCTTC
TRBD1,TRBV28,TRBJ1-6,.,CASRRQGAVSPLHF,TGTGCCAGCAGGAGACAGGGGGCGGTCTCACCCCTCCACTTT
TRBD1,TRBV18,TRBJ1-1,.,CASSPSGQDTEAFF,TGTGCCAGCTCACCATCCGGACAGGACACTGAAGCTTTCTTT
TRBD1,TRBV27,TRBJ1-2,.,CASKPPGGLGGYTF,TGTGCCAGCAAACCCCCAGGGGGCCTTGGTGGCTACACCTTC
.,TRBV4-2,TRBJ2-7,.,CASSQDTGSSYEQYF,TGTGCCAGCAGCCAAGATACAGGCAGCTCCTACGAGCAGTACTTC
.,TRBV30,TRBJ1-2,.,CAWSVFGVNHYGYTF,TGTGCCTGGAGTGTTTTCGGGGTAAATCACTATGGCTACACCTTC
.,TRBV4-1,TRBJ2-7,.,CASSRSGIYEQYF,TGCGCCAGCAGCAGGAGTGGAATCTACGAGCAGTACTTC
TRBD1,TRBV6-1,TRBJ1-2,once,CASSEDDRDYGYTF,TGTGCCAGCAGTGAAGACGACAGGGATTATGGCTACACCTTC
.,TRBV6-1,TRBJ2-7,.,CASSEQGLSYEQYF,TGTGCCAGCAGTGAACAGGGGCTCTCCTACGAGCAGTACTTC
.,TRBV6-1,TRBJ1-4,.,CASSEVRRFRQDPATNEKLFF,TGTGCCAGCAGTGAAGTCAGAAGGTTTCGGCAGGACCCTGCAACTAATGAAAAACTGTTTTTT
.,TRBV18,TRBJ2-5,.,CASSPQAETQYF,TGTGCCAGCTCACCACAGGCGGAGACCCAGTACTTC
.,TRBV5-4,TRBJ1-1,.,CASSSPRQKNTEAFF,TGTGCCAGCAGCTCGCCGAGACAGAAGAACACTGAAGCTTTCTTT
.,TRBV24-1,TRBJ2-3,.,CATSTGSTDTQYF,TGTGCCACCAGTACAGGGAGCACAGATACGCAGTATTTT
.,TRBV3-1/TRBV3-2,TRBJ2-7,.,CASSQDYGGPYEQYF,TGTGCCAGCAGCCAGGACTACGGAGGCCCCTACGAGCAGTACTTC
.,TRBV7-9,TRBJ2-1,.,CASSPRLGPDYNEQFF,TGTGCCAGCAGCCCGAGACTAGGGCCGGACTACAATGAGCAGTTCTTC
.,TRBV6-4,TRBJ1-1,.,CASSERYRQVGNTEAFF,TGTGCCAGCAGTGAACGGTACCGCCAGGTTGGGAACACTGAAGCTTTCTTT
TRBD1,TRBV10-3,TRBJ2-2,.,CAISEGTGDTGELFF,TGTGCCATCAGTGAAGGGACAGGGGACACCGGGGAGCTGTTTTTT
.,TRBV5-6,TRBJ1-1,.,CASSAGTPSDLF,TGTGCCAGCAGCGCAGGGACTCCCTCGGATCTCTTT
TRBD1,TRBV5-6,TRBJ2-7,many,CASSFGTGAYEQYF,TGTGCCAGCAGCTTCGGGACAGGGGCCTACGAGCAGTACTTC
TRBD1,TRBV5-6,TRBJ2-6,.,CASTPGTGWAGANVLTF,TGTGCCAGCACGCCAGGGACAGGGTGGGCCGGGGCCAACGTCCTGACTTTC
TRBD1,TRBV2,TRBJ1-4,once,CASSRDRGAEKLFF,TGTGCCAGCAGTAGGGACAGGGGGGCTGAAAAACTGTTTTTT
.,TRBV3-1/TRBV3-2,TRBJ1-4,few,CASSLTELNEKLFF,TGTGCCAGCAGCCTTACGGAACTAAATGAAAAACTGTTTTTT
TRBD2,TRBV4-1,TRBJ2-1,.,CASSQSGGKNNEQFF,TGCGCCAGCAGCCAAAGCGGGGGTAAGAACAATGAGCAGTTCTTC
.,TRBV15,TRBJ1-5,.,CATSRSGTTSNQPQHF,TGTGCCACCAGCAGATCCGGGACAACCAGCAATCAGCCCCAGCATTTT
.,TRBV12-5,TRBJ2-5,.,CASGLVRGTQGAETQYF,TGTGCTAGTGGTTTGGTACGCGGGACCCAAGGAGCCGAGACCCAGTACTTC
.,TRBV4-1,TRBJ1-5,.,CASSQDPGGTQPQHF,TGCGCCAGCAGCCAAGATCCTGGGGGCACACAGCCCCAGCATTTT